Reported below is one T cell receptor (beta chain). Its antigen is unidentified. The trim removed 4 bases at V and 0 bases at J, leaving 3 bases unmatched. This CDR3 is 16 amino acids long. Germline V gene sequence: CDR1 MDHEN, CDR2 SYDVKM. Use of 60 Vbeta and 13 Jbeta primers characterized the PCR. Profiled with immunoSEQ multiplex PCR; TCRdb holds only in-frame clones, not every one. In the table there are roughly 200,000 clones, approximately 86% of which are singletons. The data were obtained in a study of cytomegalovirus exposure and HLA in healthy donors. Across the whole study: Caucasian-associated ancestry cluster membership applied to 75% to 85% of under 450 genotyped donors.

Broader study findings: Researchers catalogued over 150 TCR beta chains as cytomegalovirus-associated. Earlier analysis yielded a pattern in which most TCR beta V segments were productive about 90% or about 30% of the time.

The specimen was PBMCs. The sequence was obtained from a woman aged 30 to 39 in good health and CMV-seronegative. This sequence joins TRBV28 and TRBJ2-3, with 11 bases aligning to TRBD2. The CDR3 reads CASSWGLAVSTDTQYF. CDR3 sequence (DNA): TGTGCCAGCAGTTGGGGACTAGCGGTCAGCACAGATACGCAGTATTTT.